The TCR beta chain under discussion was sequenced for a study of molecular identifiers for immune sequencing clone quantification. The germline V gene encodes CDR1 LNHDA and CDR2 SQIVND (reference sequence). Trimming took off 0 bases at V and 3 bases at J, with 23 bases between the two ends. The CDR3 is 19 residues long. Regarding this clonotype: A single base separates this from a much larger clone, so it may be a read error.

TCRdb processed the PCR reads anew with MiXCR; each CDR3 protein has one entry. The sample lists about 640,000 distinct CDR3 sequences, 15% to 20% occurring once. Sequencing input: naive CD8+ T cells from blood, with Jurkat cell RNA spiked in. The subset here: FACS-sorted CD8+CD4-CCR7+CD45RA+ naive T cells. This sequence was found in a human donor in good health. Some libraries in this study had Jurkat cell RNA spiked in. The rearrangement uses TRBV19 and TRBJ1-1; D gene ambiguous. The CDR3 region is CASSIDLSVGQNEDTEAFF. DNA of the CDR3: TGTGCCAGTAGTATAGATCTATCCGTGGGTCAGAACGAGGACACTGAAGCTTTCTTT.